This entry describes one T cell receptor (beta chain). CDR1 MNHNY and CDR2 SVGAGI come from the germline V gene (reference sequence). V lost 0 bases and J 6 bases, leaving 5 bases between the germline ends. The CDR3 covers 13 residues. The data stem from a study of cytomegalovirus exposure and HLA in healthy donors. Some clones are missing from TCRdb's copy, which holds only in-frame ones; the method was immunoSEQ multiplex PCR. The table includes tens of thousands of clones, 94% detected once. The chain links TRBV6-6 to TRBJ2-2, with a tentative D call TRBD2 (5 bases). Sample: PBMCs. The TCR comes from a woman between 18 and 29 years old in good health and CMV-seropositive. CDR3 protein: CASSYSRAGELFF. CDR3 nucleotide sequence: TGTGCCAGCAGTTACTCGCGGGCCGGGGAGCTGTTTTTT.